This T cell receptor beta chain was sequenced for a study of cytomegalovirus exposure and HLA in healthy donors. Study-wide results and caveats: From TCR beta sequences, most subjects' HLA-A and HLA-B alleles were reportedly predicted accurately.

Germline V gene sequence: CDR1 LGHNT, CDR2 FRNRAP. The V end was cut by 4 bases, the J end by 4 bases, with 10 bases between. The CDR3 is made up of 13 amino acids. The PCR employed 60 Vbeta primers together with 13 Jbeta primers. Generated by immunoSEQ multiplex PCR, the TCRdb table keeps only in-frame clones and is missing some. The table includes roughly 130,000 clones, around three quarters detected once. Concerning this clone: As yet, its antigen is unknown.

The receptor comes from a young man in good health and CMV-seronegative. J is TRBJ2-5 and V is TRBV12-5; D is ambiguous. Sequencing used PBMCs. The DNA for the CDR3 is TGTGCTAGTGGTTCCCGCCCGGGAGAGACCCAGTACTTC. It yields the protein CASGSRPGETQYF.